This TCR beta chain is from a study of T cell responses to AZD1222 COVID-19 vaccine. There are a few counts of this clone. Antigen unknown. Profiled with immunoSEQ multiplex PCR; TCRdb holds only in-frame clones, not every one. This table holds 120,000 or so clones, around 81% found once. Study observations and caveats: Distributed over spike, vaccine-associated CD4 TCRs predominated at 160-218 and 743-854. The donor group comprised mostly white British people and more females; the analysis possibly underestimated clonal diversity.

The CDR3 spans 14 residues. The V and J ends lost 2 bases and 4 bases, in that order; junction bases with no gene match: 4. In germline, CDR1 is SGDLS, CDR2 YYNGEE. The sequencing here drew on peripheral blood, taken on day 0 of AZD1222 vaccination. The sequence was obtained from an adult in good health. The chain couples TRBV9 to TRBJ2-3; 7 nucleotides align to TRBD2. The chain's CDR3 is CASSVTTSADTQYF. In DNA form, the CDR3 reads TGTGCCAGCAGCGTCACAACTAGCGCAGATACGCAGTATTTT.